Sequencing of this TCR beta chain was carried out in a study of T cell responses to AZD1222 COVID-19 vaccine. Findings of the study overall: Possibly, clonal diversity was underestimated; donors were largely white British and included more females.

Note on this clone: Its specificity is unknown.

The table came from immunoSEQ multiplex PCR; TCRdb's copy has only in-frame clones and leaves some out. The sample records roughly 140,000 clones, around nine tenths being singletons. The source was peripheral blood, collected on day 0 of MenACWY control vaccination. This clonotype originated in an adult in good health.

CDR3 in amino acids: CASSLMLGLHEKLFF. The CDR3 nucleotides read TGTGCCAGCAGCTTAATGCTTGGTTTACATGAAAAACTGTTTTTT. V and J are TRBV7-9 and TRBJ1-4; no definite D call. The V gene lost 2 bases and the J gene lost 6 bases, with 13 bases spanning the gap. The CDR3 loop spans 15 amino acids. Germline loops: CDR1 SEHNR, CDR2 FQNEAQ (reference sequence).